Below, 28 T cell receptor beta chains from the same sample are listed, as sequenced in a study of cytomegalovirus exposure and HLA in healthy donors. Profiled with immunoSEQ multiplex PCR; TCRdb holds only in-frame clones, not every one. The sample gives some 65,000 clones, about 94% of which show up once; nearly 4.5% is in the top ten. Input material: PBMCs. The receptors shown here come from a man aged 18-30 years in good health and CMV-seropositive.

The chain links TRBV7-2 to TRBJ1-1; D call uncertain. The V end lost 5 bases, the J end lost 1 base, and 8 bases lay between the germline ends. Germline V lookup: CDR1 SGHTA, CDR2 FQGNSA. The CDR3 consists of 13 residues. The CDR3 DNA reads TGTGCCAGCAGCCTCCAGGAGAACACTGAAGCTTTCTTT. Protein sequence: CASSLQENTEAFF.

This sequence joins TRBV7-2 and TRBJ2-7, with 7 bases fitting TRBD1. V dropped 4 bases and J dropped 3; count of bases not matched to a gene: 3. The CDR3 spans 13 residues. Germline loops: CDR1 SGHTA, CDR2 FQGNSA. The CDR3 sequence: CASSSSGGYEQYF. The CDR3 DNA follows: TGTGCCAGCAGCTCGTCAGGGGGCTACGAGCAGTACTTC.

The chain couples TRBV4-1 to TRBJ2-1; TRBD1 aligns across 7 bases. The germline V gene has CDR1 MGHRA and CDR2 YSYEKL. CDR3 size: 15 residues. Trimming cost V 2 bases and J 4 bases; bases outside gene matches: 5. CDR3 loop: CASSQTGDLYNEQFF. CDR3 coding DNA: TGCGCCAGCAGCCAAACAGGGGATCTATACAATGAGCAGTTCTTC.

The rearrangement links TRBV10-3 to TRBJ1-5; no reliable D call. From germline, CDR1 is ENHRY and CDR2 SYGVKD. CDR3 length equals 17 residues. The V end was cut by 0 bases, the J end by 6 bases, with 18 bases between. The CDR3 DNA reads as TGTGCCATCAGTGAGTCTTACGGGGTGGGTTCGACTCAGCCCCAGCATTTT. Encoded protein: CAISESYGVGSTQPQHF.

The chain couples TRBV7-9 to TRBJ1-2; D gene uncertain. Germline-derived CDR1 and CDR2 are SEHNR and FQNEAQ (reference sequence). Trimming left V 4 bases short and J 8 bases short, with 14 bases between. The CDR3 runs to 13 residues. The CDR3 DNA follows: TGTGCCAGCAGCTCTGAGGGTCTTGAGGGCTACACCTTC. Its protein is CASSSEGLEGYTF.

This chain connects TRBV15 to TRBJ2-7; D gene unclear. Trimming took 0 bases from V and 2 from J, leaving 2 bases between them. Germline V gives CDR1 LNHNV, CDR2 YYDKDF (reference sequence). This CDR3 is 12 amino acids long. DNA of the CDR3: TGTGCCACCAGCAGAGACGCCTACGAGCAGTACTTC. It yields the protein CATSRDAYEQYF. The full variable domain, completed using reference TRBV15 and TRBJ2-7, is DAMVIQNPRYQVTQFGKPVTLSCSQTLNHNVMYWYQQKSSQAPKLLFHYYDKDFNNEADTPDNFQSRRPNTSFCFLDIRSPGLGDTAMYLCATSRDAYEQYFGPGTRLTVT.

CDR3 nucleotide sequence: TGTGCCAGCAGTTACGGGACAGCGAATTCACCCCTCCACTTT. Protein: CASSYGTANSPLHF. The chain combines TRBV6-5 with TRBJ1-6; the match to TRBD1 covers 7 bases. The CDR3 is made up of 14 amino acids. Trimming took 2 bases from V and 7 from J; bases not matched to a gene: 2. Germline CDR1 reads MNHEY; CDR2 reads SVGAGI.

This clone appeared a single time. J is TRBJ2-7 and V is TRBV4-3; the D gene is possibly TRBD2 (6 bases). The CDR3 is 12 amino acids. V was shortened by 3 bases and J by 6 bases, with 9 bases between the two germline ends. The germline V gene encodes CDR1 LGHNA and CDR2 YSLEER. In DNA, the CDR3 is TGCGCCAGCAGCCAGGGGACTGGCGAGCAGTACTTC. This gives the protein CASSQGTGEQYF.

The rearrangement links TRBV6-1 to TRBJ2-5; perhaps TRBD1 as D (6 bases). The CDR3 runs 14 residues. The V end was cut by 5 bases, the J end by 4 bases, with 14 bases between. Per germline, CDR1 MNHNS and CDR2 SASEGT. The CDR3 DNA sequence: TGTGCCAGCAGTTCTAACAGGGTACTAGAGACCCAGTACTTC. Translation: CASSSNRVLETQYF.

The V gene is TRBV27, the J gene TRBJ2-1, with 9 positions matching TRBD2. V was clipped by 5 bases and J by 6 bases; unmatched bases: 17. The CDR3 loop spans 18 amino acids. Per germline, CDR1 MNHEY and CDR2 SMNVEV (reference sequence). The CDR3 DNA reads TGTGCCAGCAGTCCGACTAGCGGCCTGGCCGGGGGAGGCAATGAGCAGTTCTTC. It codes for CASSPTSGLAGGGNEQFF.

The chain's CDR3 is CASSPRQGGAGELFF. For the CDR3, the DNA is TGTGCCAGCAGTCCTCGACAGGGGGGGGCCGGGGAGCTGTTTTTT. J is TRBJ2-2 and V is TRBV27, with TRBD1 matching 9 bases. With 5 bases clipped from V and 6 bases from J, the junction kept 7 bases outside the gene matches. The CDR3 totals 15 residues. Germline V gene data show CDR1 as MNHEY and CDR2 as SMNVEV (reference sequence).

The CDR3: CASSPTSVGSSGANVLTF. The DNA of the CDR3 is TGTGCCAGCTCCCCGACTAGTGTGGGGTCTTCTGGGGCCAACGTCCTGACTTTC. V and J are TRBV18 and TRBJ2-6; tentatively, D is TRBD2 (6 bases). V dropped 6 bases and J dropped 1 base, with 19 bases sitting between them. The CDR3 has 18 amino acids. CDR1 and CDR2 from the germline V gene are KGHSH and LQKENI.

V usage is TRBV27 and J usage is TRBJ1-2; 8 nucleotides line up with TRBD1. Germline CDR1 is MNHEY and CDR2 is SMNVEV (reference sequence). This CDR3 has 14 amino acids. Trimming at V came to 4 bases and at J to 8 bases, leaving 9 bases not matched to a gene. The CDR3 nucleotides read TGTGCCAGCAGTTCCGACAGGGGCGGGGGCGGCTACACCTTC. Translating it yields CASSSDRGGGGYTF.

This clone was seen a single time. This chain connects TRBV30 to TRBJ1-2, with 9 nucleotides matching TRBD1. V lost 3 bases, J lost 7 bases, and 9 bases stayed unmatched. Looked up from germline, CDR1 is GTSNPN and CDR2 is SVGIG (reference sequence). This CDR3 has 14 amino acids. CDR3: CAWSLTGTGSGYTF. CDR3 coding DNA: TGTGCCTGGAGCCTAACCGGGACAGGGAGTGGCTACACCTTC. Full variable domain (missing parts from reference TRBV30 and TRBJ1-2): SQTIHQWPATLVQPVGSPLSLECTVEGTSNPNLYWYRQAAGRGLQLLFYSVGIGQISSEVPQNLSASRPQDRQFILSSKKLLLSDSGFYLCAWSLTGTGSGYTFGSGTRLTVV.

The J gene is TRBJ2-7, the V gene TRBV19; a possible D gene is TRBD2 (5 bases). Germline values: CDR1 LNHDA, CDR2 SQIVND (reference sequence). Trimming took 5 bases from V and 5 from J, leaving 22 bases between them. This CDR3 comprises 16 residues. The CDR3 coding sequence is TGTGCCAGTAGTGAGGGAGCAGCCCTACAAGCGGACGAGCAGTACTTC. Amino acids: CASSEGAALQADEQYF.

The J gene is TRBJ1-1, the V gene TRBV7-9; D uncertain. V lost 4 bases and J lost 0, with 9 bases in between. The CDR3 has 14 residues. The germline CDR1 and CDR2 sequences are SEHNR and FQNEAQ (reference sequence). For the CDR3, the DNA is TGTGCCAGCAGCTCAACTTCGATGAACACTGAAGCTTTCTTT. The encoded protein is CASSSTSMNTEAFF.

The chain links TRBV4-1 to TRBJ2-7, with 10 bases that match TRBD1. CDR3 size: 14 residues. Germline V gene data show CDR1 as MGHRA and CDR2 as YSYEKL. Germline trimming cut 3 bases from V and 5 bases from J; bases unmatched to any gene: 4. Here the CDR3 DNA reads TGCGCCAGCAGCCACCGGACAGGGGGTAACGAGCAGTACTTC. Its protein product is CASSHRTGGNEQYF.

The chain combines TRBV7-9 with TRBJ2-7; 10 nucleotides align to TRBD2. Losses at the gene ends were 2 bases for V and 2 bases for J; bases not matched to a gene: 6. Germline CDR1 reads SEHNR; CDR2 reads FQNEAQ (reference sequence). There are 16 residues in the CDR3. The CDR3 DNA reads TGTGCCAGCAGCTTAACCGGACTAGCGGCCACCTACGAGCAGTACTTC. The encoded protein is CASSLTGLAATYEQYF.

This chain connects TRBV7-8 to TRBJ2-1; TRBD2 might be the D (6 bases). Trimming stripped 2 bases from V and 0 bases from J, with 11 bases between. The CDR3 is 16 residues long. The V gene's germline CDR1 is SGHVS and CDR2 FQNEAQ. The DNA for the CDR3 is TGTGCCAGCAGCTTACTAGCGTTTAGCTCCTACAATGAGCAGTTCTTC. It specifies CASSLLAFSSYNEQFF.

This clone was found once. The V call is TRBV18, the J call TRBJ2-5; no firm D call. This CDR3 contains 16 residues. The V gene's germline CDR1 is KGHSH and CDR2 LQKENI. V was clipped by 0 bases and J by 4 bases, with 15 bases between them. CDR3 sequence (DNA): TGTGCCAGCTCACCACCGTACGAGTTTCTGAGAGAGACCCAGTACTTC. The encoded protein is CASSPPYEFLRETQYF.

The gene calls are TRBV29-1 and TRBJ2-7; TRBD1 aligns across 7 bases. V shed 5 bases and J 1 base; nucleotides not matched to a gene: 5. In germline, CDR1 is SQVTM, CDR2 ANQGSEA. The length of the CDR3 is 13 residues. The DNA for the CDR3 is TGCAGCGTTAGGACAGGTGATTCCTACGAGCAGTACTTC. This translates into CSVRTGDSYEQYF.

This clone showed up just a few times. This chain links TRBV5-5 with TRBJ1-2, with 9 bases lining up with TRBD1. This CDR3 comprises 17 residues. J was trimmed by 5 bases and V by 4 bases; bases with no gene match: 15. CDR1 SGHKS and CDR2 YYEKEE come from the germline V gene (reference sequence). Written as DNA, the CDR3 is TGTGCCAGCAGCGGGGGACAGGGCGAGGTTTTAGGGTATGGCTACACCTTC. Translated, it gives CASSGGQGEVLGYGYTF. The whole variable domain, filled in from reference TRBV5-5 and TRBJ1-2, reads DAGVTQSPTHLIKTRGQQVTLRCSPISGHKSVSWYQQVLGQGPQFIFQYYEKEERGRGNFPDRFSARQFPNYSSELNVNALLLGDSALYLCASSGGQGEVLGYGYTFGSGTRLTVV.

The gene calls are TRBV5-1 and TRBJ2-7; a weak D match, TRBD1 (6 bases). Germline values: CDR1 SGHRS, CDR2 YFSETQ. V was trimmed by 1 base and J by 4 bases, leaving 12 bases between them. This CDR3 is 14 amino acids long. CDR3 sequence: CASSLTGQQYEQYF. Written as DNA, the CDR3 is TGCGCCAGCAGCTTGACGGGACAACAATACGAGCAGTACTTC.

The chain combines TRBV30 with TRBJ2-3; D gene uncertain. From germline, CDR1 is GTSNPN and CDR2 SVGIG (reference sequence). Deletions cut 1 base from V and 1 base from J, with 9 bases between. The CDR3 length is 14 residues. The chain's CDR3 is CAWSASRGTDTQYF. The CDR3 nucleotides are TGTGCCTGGAGTGCAAGTAGAGGCACAGATACGCAGTATTTT.

This chain uses TRBV7-9 with TRBJ2-7, with a tentative D call TRBD1 (5 bases). Per germline, CDR1 SEHNR and CDR2 FQNEAQ (reference sequence). Trimming took off 5 bases at V and 7 bases at J, with 27 bases between the two ends. The CDR3 extends over 17 amino acids. The CDR3 DNA reads as TGTGCCAGCAGCAAAGATGCCGGGCCCCAGGGTATGTGGGAGCAGTACTTC. Translated, it gives CASSKDAGPQGMWEQYF.

This chain uses TRBV7-8 with TRBJ1-5, with a possible D match to TRBD1 (5 bases). V gave up 4 bases and J gave up 2 bases, with 9 bases separating them. The CDR3 runs 14 residues. Germline CDR1 is SGHVS and CDR2 is FQNEAQ. The DNA of the CDR3 is TGTGCCAGCAGCTGGACATTTGGCAATCAGCCCCAGCATTTT. Encoded protein: CASSWTFGNQPQHF.

The CDR3 loop reads CASSLEPRSSHEQYF. Written as DNA, the CDR3 is TGTGCCAGCAGCTTAGAACCCAGGTCTAGCCACGAGCAGTACTTC. This chain joins TRBV7-2 and TRBJ2-7; possibly TRBD2 for D (5 bases). CDR1 is SGHTA, CDR2 FQGNSA, per germline. CDR3 length equals 15 residues. Trimming took off 1 base at V and 5 bases at J, with 15 bases between the two ends.

This chain joins TRBV10-3 and TRBJ2-5; D is unresolved. Germline CDR1 and CDR2: ENHRY and SYGVKD. This CDR3 is built from 16 residues. V gave up 8 bases and J gave up 5 bases, with 24 bases separating them. CDR3 residues: CAIGESDGPPLETQYF. For the CDR3, the DNA is TGTGCCATCGGAGAATCCGACGGCCCGCCCTTGGAGACCCAGTACTTC.